The next 7 T cell receptor beta chains were all read from a single sample in a study of blood T cell repertoires in COVID-19. The assay was immunoSEQ multiplex PCR, and TCRdb's table has in-frame clones only and misses some. This table holds 190,000 or so clones, 70% to 85% found once. Sequenced sample: peripheral blood. The receptors here all came from a woman of 80 years or more with acute or convalescent COVID-19.

This chain joins TRBV5-4 and TRBJ1-4; D is ambiguous. V shed 2 bases and J shed 2 bases, with 10 bases lying between them. In germline, CDR1 is SGHNT, CDR2 YYREEE (reference sequence). This CDR3 spans 15 amino acids. Written as DNA, the CDR3 is TGTGCCAGCAGCTTTCGCAGCGGGACTAATGAAAAACTGTTTTTT. This codes for CASSFRSGTNEKLFF.

CDR3 residues: CASSFEENTEAFF. The DNA for the CDR3 is TGTGCCAGCAGCTTTGAGGAGAACACTGAAGCTTTCTTT. The chain carries TRBV5-4 and TRBJ1-1, with D uncertain. The CDR3 consists of 13 residues. Per germline, CDR1 SGHNT and CDR2 YYREEE (reference sequence). The V gene lost 2 bases and the J gene lost 1 base, with 6 bases spanning the gap.

The gene calls are TRBV27 and TRBJ1-5; D is possibly TRBD1 (5 bases). Germline values: CDR1 MNHEY, CDR2 SMNVEV (reference sequence). The CDR3 extends over 19 amino acids. The germline V and J ends were trimmed by 5 bases and 1 base, with 24 bases remaining between them. The chain's CDR3 is CASSPSSRGPRSSNQPQHF. CDR3 nucleotide sequence: TGTGCCAGCAGTCCTTCGAGTAGGGGCCCTAGGTCGAGCAATCAGCCCCAGCATTTT.

The V gene is TRBV4-1, the J gene TRBJ2-5; tentatively, D is TRBD2 (5 bases). This CDR3 contains 14 residues. Deletions cut 2 bases from V and 5 bases from J, with 12 bases between. Germline assignment: CDR1 MGHRA and CDR2 YSYEKL. CDR3 in DNA: TGCGCCAGCAGCCAACGAGGGATCGGGGAGACCCAGTACTTC. It translates to CASSQRGIGETQYF.

The chain links TRBV3-1 (or the pseudogene TRBV3-2) to TRBJ2-7, with 9 bases fitting TRBD1. This CDR3 comprises 16 residues. Trimming removed 1 base from V and 5 bases from J; junction bases left unmatched: 9. From germline, CDR1 is LGHDT and CDR2 YNNKEL (reference sequence). CDR3 protein: CASSQAWGQGVHEQYF. As DNA, the CDR3 is TGTGCCAGCAGCCAAGCTTGGGGACAGGGTGTCCACGAGCAGTACTTC.

The chain links TRBV30 to TRBJ2-5, with TRBD1 matching 7 bases. The CDR3 is made up of 12 amino acids. Germline loops: CDR1 GTSNPN, CDR2 SVGIG (reference sequence). With V trimmed by 0 bases and J by 12 bases, 7 bases remained unmatched. CDR3 loop: CAWSVQGLTKYF. The CDR3 region has the DNA TGTGCCTGGAGTGTACAGGGGCTCACAAAGTACTTC. The complete variable domain, with remaining parts taken from reference TRBV30 and TRBJ2-5, reads SQTIHQWPATLVQPVGSPLSLECTVEGTSNPNLYWYRQAAGRGLQLLFYSVGIGQISSEVPQNLSASRPQDRQFILSSKKLLLSDSGFYLCAWSVQGLTKYFGPGTRLLVL.

CDR3: CASSAGRSEAFF. CDR3 DNA sequence: TGTGCCAGCTCCGCCGGGAGATCTGAAGCTTTCTTT. The V and J genes are TRBV18 and TRBJ1-1; D remains unclear. There are 12 residues in the CDR3. V lost 6 bases and J 6 bases, leaving 11 bases between the germline ends. From germline, CDR1 is KGHSH and CDR2 LQKENI.